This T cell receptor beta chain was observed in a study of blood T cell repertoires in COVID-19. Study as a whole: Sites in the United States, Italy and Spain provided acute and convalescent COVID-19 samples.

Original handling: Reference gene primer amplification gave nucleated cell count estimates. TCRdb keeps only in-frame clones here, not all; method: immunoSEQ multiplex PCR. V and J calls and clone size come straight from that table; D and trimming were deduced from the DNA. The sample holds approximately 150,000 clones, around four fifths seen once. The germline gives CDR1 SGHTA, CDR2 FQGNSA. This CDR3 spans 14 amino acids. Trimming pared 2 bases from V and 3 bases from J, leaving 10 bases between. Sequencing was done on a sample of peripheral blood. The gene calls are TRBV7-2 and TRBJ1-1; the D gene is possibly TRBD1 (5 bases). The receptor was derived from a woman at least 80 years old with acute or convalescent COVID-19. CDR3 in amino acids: CASSLQGGYTEAFF. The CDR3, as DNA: TGTGCCAGCAGCTTACAGGGAGGGTACACTGAAGCTTTCTTT. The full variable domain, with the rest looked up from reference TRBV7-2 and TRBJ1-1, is GAGVSQSPSNKVTEKGKDVELRCDPISGHTALYWYRQSLGQGLEFLIYFQGNSAPDKSGLPSDRFSAERTGGSVSTLTIQRTQQEDSAVYLCASSLQGGYTEAFFGQGTRLTVV.